The TCR beta chain under discussion was sequenced for a study of cytomegalovirus exposure and HLA in healthy donors (dated by TCRdb to the late 2010s). Study-level background: An earlier analysis of 587 of the donors reported about 260 Gb of sequence data and roughly 120 million unique TCR beta sequences obtained from roughly 170 million T cells. An early release covering 550 to 650 HLA-typed donors comprised approximately 290 gigabases of sequencing data and tens of millions of unique TCR sequences. Among the roughly 400 genotyped donors, 75% to 90% belonged to the genetic ancestry cluster associated with self-reported Caucasian donors. The study was designed to test whether signatures of past pathogen exposure could be identified by cataloging public T cell receptors. The study used immunosequencing to profile the T cell repertoires of more than 650 subjects and linked those repertoires to cytomegalovirus serostatus. A separate validation cohort of more than 100 different subjects was used in addition to the roughly 640-subject first cohort. To predict cytomegalovirus infection status, the study combined high-throughput TCR immunosequencing, statistical association of individual TCRs with disease status, and machine learning. To study patterns of TCR occurrence, a later analysis re-analyzed previously published TCR beta repertoires from several hundred donors and added high-resolution HLA genotyping. In the later analysis, no new phenotypic data were used to find candidate immune exposures; instead, reliance was placed on TCR beta sequences and their occurrence across donors. To decide whether each TCR beta V gene segment behaved as functional or pseudogenic, an earlier analysis of approximately 590 of the donors relied on high-throughput TCR beta sequencing. Donor age, sex, ethnicity and CMV serostatus were compiled alongside the repertoire data. Genome-wide SNP genotypes for about three fifths of the roughly 670 donors were used in a later genetic analysis, which treated that subset as a discovery cohort. Every repertoire in the discovery cohort had been generated on one and the same sequencing platform. Both class I and class II loci were covered by HLA typing, at four-digit resolution. The number of typed donors differed by locus: about 620-630 for A, B, C, DRB1 and DQB1; some 540 for DQA1; 600 to 610 for DPA1; and approximately 450 for DPB1. Because of strong linkage in the cohort, roughly five DR-DQ haplotypes were treated as single units for association and clustering. Among roughly 400 genotyped donors of the cohort, an average of around 220,000 unique TCR beta nucleotide sequences was sequenced per donor, of which approximately 19% were non-productive.

Preparation of the library involved the immunoSEQ multiplex PCR assay. A mixture of 60 forward primers for TCR Vbeta segments and 13 reverse primers for TCR Jbeta segments was used in the multiplex PCR. The CDR3 region of rearranged TCR beta genes was amplified from genomic DNA by a multiplex PCR assay. The amplified TCR beta libraries were sequenced on the Illumina HiSeq System as 87-base-pair reads. The paper's data handling went like this. A later analysis tallied tens of millions of unique TCR beta chains across the 666 repertoires, and roughly 11 million of those chains were shared by two or more donors. Raw reads were error-corrected and collapsed into unique sequences with a nearest-neighbor algorithm that merged closely related sequences to remove PCR and sequencing errors. Alignment of CDR3 sequences to IMGT reference sequences was used to assign V, D and J gene segments. For a sequence to be retained, a match of at least six nucleotides to both a V gene segment and a J gene segment was required. A rearrangement counted as productive if the CDR3 had no stop codons and remained in frame with V and J, and every other rearrangement counted as non-productive. Following IMGT convention, CDR3 was defined as the stretch from the second conserved V-encoded cysteine to the conserved J-encoded phenylalanine. The earlier analysis of 587 of the donors excluded sequences that lacked an unambiguous match to a single V gene segment. In an earlier analysis of some 590 of the donors, V segments were called functional above 56.7% productive rearrangements and were called segregating when the between-donor standard deviation exceeded 5%. To diagnose cytomegalovirus status from the catalog of TCR beta chain sequences, a statistical classification framework was built. In a later analysis, TCR nucleotide sequences were compared against IMGT/GENE-DB human TR gene sequences so that V and J genes could be assigned. In a later analysis, CDR3 sequences and most-parsimonious VDJ recombination scenarios were assigned using the TCRdist pipeline. In a later analysis, each TCR beta chain was defined by its CDR3 amino acid sequence together with its V-gene family, and reads without a unique V-gene family were excluded. As a way to deal with suspected cross-contamination and a sequencing artifact, a later analysis dropped more than 500 nucleotide sequences that were highly shared and had low generation probability. A later analysis calculated a clonal expansion index for each public chain from normalized within-repertoire ranks of inferred template counts. In a later analysis, generation probabilities were computed using a VDJ recombination model fitted to out-of-frame rearrangements, and the results were checked against IGoR. Hypergeometric tests were used in a later analysis to score TCR-TCR, TCR-HLA and TCR-CMV co-occurrence, with a repertoire-size bias correction applied to the TCR pairs. False discovery rates were estimated in a later analysis by permuting HLA or CMV assignments 20 times. In a later analysis, co-occurring TCRs were grouped using DBSCAN, with TCRdist sequence similarity added in when clustering inside HLA-allele-positive subsets. Repertoires with fewer than 30,000 or more than 120,000 public chains were left out of co-occurrence clustering, as were roughly five repertoires with anomalous nucleotide sharing. Sourced from immuneACCESS, this table was stored by TCRdb with only in-frame sequences that have V and J called. A share of the clones is absent; for the studies checked, an unresolved V gene accounts for under half, and the remainder has no known explanation. V, J and clone size are those of that table, while D and trimming were read from the DNA. The sample contains roughly 150,000 clones, roughly 75% of them found a single time. Together, the top ten hold about 11% of the sample.

The CDR3 spans 13 residues, from the cysteine through the phenylalanine. Only the CDR3 portion is preserved as DNA: 39 bases, with reading frame beginning at the first base. Relative to germline, V is missing 4 bases and J is missing 5 bases, with 4 bases of the junction outside any gene match. The germline V gene specifies SNHLY as CDR1 and FYNNEI as CDR2. About this clone itself: The clone's antigen remains unknown. Base qualities are not provided; no much larger clone lies one nucleotide away.

Broader findings and caveats from the paper: A further reported finding was that TCR beta sequences accurately predicted the HLA-A and HLA-B alleles for most subjects in the first cohort. Roughly uniform sequencing depth across donors was assumed in presence/absence analyses, although this assumption may not hold. In a later analysis, most CMV-associated TCR beta chains were found to appear HLA-restricted, with HLA associations seemingly driven largely by CMV exposure. In a later analysis, around 17,000 TCR beta sequences were associated with specific HLA alleles at a false discovery rate of 0.05. While some public TCRs were present in many individuals, most TCR sequences turned up only very rarely across donors. Some IMGT-functional V segments, including TRBV6-2 and TRBV6-3, could not be told apart with the 87-base-pair reads, so those segments were excluded. Only TCR beta chains were sequenced in this cohort, and the absence of alpha or paired-chain data limited detectable features. In a later analysis, the rate of TCR association differed among HLA loci, with DRB1 alleles having the most associated TCRs and HLA-C alleles having the fewest. In both the original and validation cohorts, the classifier was reported to diagnose cytomegalovirus status with high specificity and sensitivity. A cluster of highly shared sequence variants was judged likely to represent a technical artifact of the sequencing pipeline. The earlier analysis of a few hundred of the donors excluded roughly 17 rarely observed V segments, including chromosome 9 orphons, because counts were too low. The study listed 150 to 200 TCR beta chains as associated with cytomegalovirus. CMV serostatus was the only immune exposure information available for the cohort. In a later genetic analysis, a missense DCLRE1C variant was associated with V-gene and J-gene trimming of TCR beta chains, and the association was replicated in an independent cohort. In vitro tests confirmed that a few of the cytomegalovirus-associated TCR beta chains recognize cytomegalovirus antigens. In a later analysis, several top co-occurrence clusters were reported to appear linked to parvovirus B19, influenza, CMV and Epstein-Barr virus. Compared with the approximately 600-donor mean, donors in an Asian-associated ancestry cluster had fewer N-insertions in productive TCRs, according to a later genetic analysis. When HLA alleles, especially DR and DQ, strongly co-occurred, TCR associations were difficult to assign to individual alleles. It was suggested by the authors that the approach could potentially be generalized to other disease states and immunological phenotypes. In a later analysis, HLA-associated TCR beta chains were found to be more clonally expanded and to have lower generation probabilities than equally common non-associated chains. Correlated functional status among segregating V segments might reflect linkage disequilibrium, but an unknown experimental factor could not be ruled out. An earlier analysis of around 540 of the donors showed that most TCR beta V segments appeared in productive rearrangements either about 87% or about 30% of the time, which broadly matched IMGT annotations. Because HLA typing was missing for some donors at each locus, association tests included only the typed subset.

The cohort comprised 670 or so healthy bone marrow donors. At the time of sampling, every cohort member was nominally healthy, though immune exposures that went unrecorded were likely present. The donor was CMV seropositive and was included in the group of 250 to 350 seropositive cohort members. A peripheral blood sample was collected from each donor, and TCR beta sequencing was performed on peripheral blood mononuclear cells. Genomic DNA was extracted from the blood cell samples with the Qiagen DNeasy Blood Extraction Kit. Source material: PBMCs. The chain uses TRBV2 and TRBJ2-5, with 7 junctional bases fitting TRBD1. The source is a man between 18 and 29 years old in good health and CMV-seropositive. The DNA reads TGTGCCAGCAGTGGACAGGGCGGGGAGACCCAGTACTTC. This yields the protein CASSGQGGETQYF.